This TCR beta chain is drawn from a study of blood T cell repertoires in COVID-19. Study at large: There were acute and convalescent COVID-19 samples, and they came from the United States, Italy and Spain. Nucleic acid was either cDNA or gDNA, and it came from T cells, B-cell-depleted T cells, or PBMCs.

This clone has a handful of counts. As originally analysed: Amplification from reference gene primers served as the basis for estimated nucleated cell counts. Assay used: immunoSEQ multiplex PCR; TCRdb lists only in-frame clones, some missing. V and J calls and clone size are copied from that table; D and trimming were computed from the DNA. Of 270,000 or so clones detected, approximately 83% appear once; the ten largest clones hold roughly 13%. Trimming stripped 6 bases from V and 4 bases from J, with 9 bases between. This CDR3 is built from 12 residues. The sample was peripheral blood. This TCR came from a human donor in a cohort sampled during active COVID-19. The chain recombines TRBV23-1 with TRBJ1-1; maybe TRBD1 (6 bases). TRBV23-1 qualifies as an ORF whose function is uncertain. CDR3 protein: CASSPDSTEAFF. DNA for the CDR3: TGCGCCAGCAGCCCGGACAGCACTGAAGCTTTCTTT.